This T cell receptor (beta chain) was captured by sequencing in a study of OX40 agonist ivuxolimab in advanced cancers. With 2 bases clipped from V and 6 bases from J, the junction kept 8 bases outside the gene matches. The CDR3 runs to 15 residues. Germline V gene lookup returns CDR1 SQVTM and CDR2 ANQGSEA. Data came from immunoSEQ multiplex PCR; TCRdb stores just in-frame clones and leaves some out. Counted here are about 59,000 clones, 85% to 95% occurring once; the ten biggest clones make up approximately 19%. About this clone itself: Its antigen is not known.

Overall study findings and caveats: Not determined was the antigen specificity of the expanded peripheral T cells. CD4+ and CD8+ T cells in blood underwent clonal expansion by week 6 at 0.1 to 3.0 mg/kg.

The starting material was CD4+ or CD8+ T cells sorted from blood, obtained in a trial of the OX40 agonist ivuxolimab. The V gene is TRBV29-1, the J gene TRBJ2-2; 8 bases are a match to TRBD2. The receptor comes from an adult with an advanced solid tumor such as melanoma, head and neck, liver or kidney cancer. The CDR3 DNA follows: TGCAGCGTTGAATCTGAGCGGGAGTTGGCCGGGGAGCTGTTTTTT. Protein: CSVESERELAGELFF.